The sequence of this TCR beta chain was determined in a study of blood T cells in healthy people across ages. Broader study findings: Aged donors had fewer naive CD4+ cells and lower diversity than long-lived donors. Observed TCR beta diversity per million T cells went down as age went up. This fall followed a roughly linear course with age.

With regard to this clonotype: No antigen is known for it. A read error is possible here, since a much larger clone lies one base away.

All donors came from Russia, were Caucasian and healthy, and spanned ages 6 to 90. The CDR3 extends over 14 amino acids. CDR1 is LGHDT and CDR2 is YNNKEL in the germline V gene (reference sequence). For the second PCR, which ran for 7 to 11 cycles, a sample-barcoded 5' primer and a J-beta primer mix were used. Via MiXCR, TCRdb re-called the 5' RACE reads, giving one row per CDR3 protein. In the table there are about 1.1 million distinct CDR3 sequences, more than 30% of which are singletons. The material sequenced was blood. The TCR sequence derives from a man younger than 35 in good health. The chain links TRBV3-1 to TRBJ2-1, with TRBD1 identical over 7 bases. The CDR3 sequence: CASNQGGKVNEQFF. The CDR3 nucleotides read TGTGCCAGCAACCAAGGGGGCAAGGTTAATGAGCAGTTCTTC.